Listed below are T cell receptor beta chains from one sample, sequenced in a study of blood T cell repertoires in COVID-19. This table comes from immunoSEQ multiplex PCR, and its TCRdb copy is limited to in-frame clones, with some not included. Among about 74,000 clones listed, roughly 90% were seen once. Sequencing used peripheral blood. All receptors derive from a man between 65 and 79 years old with active or convalescent COVID-19. The CDR3 runs from the conserved cysteine through the conserved F or W. A D gene is named only where the DNA matches it firmly. The size of a clone is reported for some rows only, either as once, few or many, or as a class for expanded clones.

clone size: NA
V gene: TRBV3-1/TRBV3-2
J gene: TRBJ1-6
D gene: TRBD1
CDR3 DNA: TGTGCCAGCAGCCAAGGTTCAGGGGGCCCAAATTCACCCCTCCACTTT
CDR3 protein: CASSQGSGGPNSPLHF

clone size: NA
V gene: TRBV24-1
J gene: TRBJ2-3
D gene: TRBD2
CDR3 DNA: TGTGCCACCAGTGACCCCAGCGGGGGGGCTACAGATACGCAGTATTTT
CDR3 protein: CATSDPSGGATDTQYF

clone size: NA
V gene: TRBV11-3
J gene: TRBJ2-3
D gene: TRBD1
CDR3 DNA: TGTGCCAGCAGCTTAGAAGGGGGCAGGGGCACAGATACGCAGTATTTT
CDR3 protein: CASSLEGGRGTDTQYF

clone size: NA
V gene: TRBV25-1
J gene: TRBJ1-4
D gene: NA
CDR3 DNA: TGTGCCAGCGGTAGATCAGGGTTGGCCGAAAAACTGTTTTTT
CDR3 protein: CASGRSGLAEKLFF

clone size: NA
V gene: TRBV6-5
J gene: TRBJ1-2
D gene: TRBD1
CDR3 DNA: TGTGCCAGCAGCTCCGGGGGACAGTTTGCCTATGGCTACACCTTC
CDR3 protein: CASSSGGQFAYGYTF

clone size: NA
V gene: TRBV25-1
J gene: TRBJ1-1
D gene: TRBD1
CDR3 DNA: TGTGCCAGCAGTGACCACAGGGGGGACACTGAAGCTTTCTTT
CDR3 protein: CASSDHRGDTEAFF

clone size: NA
V gene: TRBV18
J gene: TRBJ2-6
D gene: TRBD1
CDR3 DNA: TGTGCCAGCTCACCCGGTGTCGGGACAGGGGGTTACTCTGGGGCCAACGTCCTGACTTTC
CDR3 protein: CASSPGVGTGGYSGANVLTF

clone size: NA
V gene: TRBV5-4
J gene: TRBJ1-4
D gene: NA
CDR3 DNA: TGTGCCAGCAGCTTGAAGGCCGGGGCTAATGAAAAACTGTTTTTT
CDR3 protein: CASSLKAGANEKLFF

clone size: NA
V gene: TRBV5-1
J gene: TRBJ2-3
D gene: TRBD2
CDR3 DNA: TGCGCCAGCAGCTTCAGCGGGAGTGAAGATACGCAGTATTTT
CDR3 protein: CASSFSGSEDTQYF

clone size: few
V gene: TRBV4-1
J gene: TRBJ2-6
D gene: NA
CDR3 DNA: TGCGCCAGCAGCCAAGATTTTCAGGCCGCCTACTCTGGGGCCAACGTCCTGACTTTC
CDR3 protein: CASSQDFQAAYSGANVLTF

clone size: NA
V gene: TRBV19
J gene: TRBJ2-5
D gene: NA
CDR3 DNA: TGTGCCAGTAGTATGGGCGGACACTGGGAGACCCAGTACTTC
CDR3 protein: CASSMGGHWETQYF

clone size: few
V gene: TRBV19
J gene: TRBJ1-1
D gene: TRBD1
CDR3 DNA: TGTGCCAGTAGTATCCTGGGGACAGGGCTTGAAGCTTTCTTT
CDR3 protein: CASSILGTGLEAFF

clone size: few
V gene: TRBV5-1
J gene: TRBJ2-1
D gene: NA
CDR3 DNA: TGCGCCAGCAGATCCTCTTCGGGAGCCTTGTACAATGAGCAGTTCTTC
CDR3 protein: CASRSSSGALYNEQFF

clone size: NA
V gene: TRBV27
J gene: TRBJ2-1
D gene: NA
CDR3 DNA: TGTGCCAGCAGTGGGGCCGGACCCCCGTACAATGAGCAGTTCTTC
CDR3 protein: CASSGAGPPYNEQFF

clone size: once
V gene: TRBV6-4
J gene: TRBJ1-6
D gene: TRBD1
CDR3 DNA: TGTGCCAGCAGTGACTTTCGGGACAGAAATTCACCCCTCCACTTT
CDR3 protein: CASSDFRDRNSPLHF

clone size: once
V gene: TRBV5-4
J gene: TRBJ1-3
D gene: NA
CDR3 DNA: TGTGCCAGCAGCTTGCCGGAGCGAAACACCATATATTTT
CDR3 protein: CASSLPERNTIYF

clone size: NA
V gene: TRBV21-1
J gene: TRBJ1-2
D gene: NA
CDR3 DNA: TGTGCCAGCAGCAAATCCGACAGGGATCCTAAAAACTATGGCTACACCTTC
CDR3 protein: CASSKSDRDPKNYGYTF

clone size: NA
V gene: TRBV19
J gene: TRBJ2-3
D gene: NA
CDR3 DNA: TGTGCCAGTAGTATAGAAGGGATCGGGGCAGATACGCAGTATTTT
CDR3 protein: CASSIEGIGADTQYF

clone size: NA
V gene: TRBV6-5
J gene: TRBJ2-7
D gene: TRBD1
CDR3 DNA: TGTGCCAGCAGTTACGGGGCAGGGGGTTACGAGCAGTACTTC
CDR3 protein: CASSYGAGGYEQYF

clone size: NA
V gene: TRBV19
J gene: TRBJ1-4
D gene: NA
CDR3 DNA: TGTGCCAGTAGTGGGCCTAATGAAAAACTGTTTTTT
CDR3 protein: CASSGPNEKLFF

clone size: NA
V gene: TRBV27
J gene: TRBJ1-1
D gene: NA
CDR3 DNA: TGTGCCAGCAGTATTACATGGGGGCTGAACACTGAAGCTTTCTTT
CDR3 protein: CASSITWGLNTEAFF

clone size: NA
V gene: TRBV28
J gene: TRBJ2-7
D gene: NA
CDR3 DNA: TGTGCCAGCAGTTTCAAGGCGGGGTCCTCTCACGAGCAGTACTTC
CDR3 protein: CASSFKAGSSHEQYF

clone size: NA
V gene: TRBV5-1
J gene: TRBJ2-3
D gene: NA
CDR3 DNA: TGCGCCAGCAGCATGGTGAGCGGGAGCACAGATACGCAGTATTTT
CDR3 protein: CASSMVSGSTDTQYF

clone size: NA
V gene: TRBV7-2
J gene: TRBJ2-3
D gene: TRBD2
CDR3 DNA: TGTGCCAGCAGCGGCCTAGCGGGAGCCCCAGATACGCAGTATTTT
CDR3 protein: CASSGLAGAPDTQYF

clone size: NA
V gene: TRBV10-3
J gene: TRBJ2-7
D gene: TRBD2
CDR3 DNA: TGTGCCATCTTAATAGCGGGCTCCTACGAGCAGTACTTC
CDR3 protein: CAILIAGSYEQYF

clone size: once
V gene: TRBV27
J gene: TRBJ2-7
D gene: TRBD1
CDR3 DNA: TGTGCCAGCAGTTTTTCAGGGGGTTACGAGCAGTACTTC
CDR3 protein: CASSFSGGYEQYF

clone size: NA
V gene: TRBV5-6
J gene: TRBJ2-7
D gene: TRBD2
CDR3 DNA: TGTGCCAGCAGCTTTGGGAGGGAACTTTGGTACGAGCAGTACTTC
CDR3 protein: CASSFGRELWYEQYF

clone size: NA
V gene: TRBV7-6
J gene: TRBJ2-7
D gene: TRBD2
CDR3 DNA: TGTGCCAGCTCCGGGACTAGCATCACCGAGCAGTACTTC
CDR3 protein: CASSGTSITEQYF

clone size: NA
V gene: TRBV5-4
J gene: TRBJ2-2
D gene: NA
CDR3 DNA: TGTGCCAGCAGCTTGGATGTCTATCGAGGGTCCGGGGAGCTGTTTTTT
CDR3 protein: CASSLDVYRGSGELFF

clone size: NA
V gene: TRBV5-5
J gene: TRBJ2-1
D gene: NA
CDR3 DNA: TGTGCCAGCAGTTCTGGGGCACACCGGACGCAGTTCTTC
CDR3 protein: CASSSGAHRTQFF

clone size: few
V gene: TRBV28
J gene: TRBJ2-7
D gene: NA
CDR3 DNA: TGTGCCAGCAGTATACCATCTACCTACGAGCAGTACTTC
CDR3 protein: CASSIPSTYEQYF

clone size: NA
V gene: TRBV20-1
J gene: TRBJ1-1
D gene: NA
CDR3 DNA: TGCAGTGCTACCCGACAGACTGAAGCTTTCTTT
CDR3 protein: CSATRQTEAFF

clone size: NA
V gene: TRBV5-6
J gene: TRBJ2-2
D gene: TRBD1
CDR3 DNA: TGTGCCAGCAGCTGGGGGACAGGAGACACCGGGGAGCTGTTTTTT
CDR3 protein: CASSWGTGDTGELFF

clone size: NA
V gene: TRBV9
J gene: TRBJ2-1
D gene: NA
CDR3 DNA: TGTGCCAGCAGCCGGGGGACAGCAACTCAAGGGTTCTTC
CDR3 protein: CASSRGTATQGFF

clone size: NA
V gene: TRBV10-1
J gene: TRBJ2-3
D gene: TRBD2
CDR3 DNA: TGCGCCAGCAGTGAAGGACTAGCGGAAACAGATACGCAGTATTTT
CDR3 protein: CASSEGLAETDTQYF

clone size: NA
V gene: TRBV3-1/TRBV3-2
J gene: TRBJ2-1
D gene: TRBD2
CDR3 DNA: TGTGCCAGCAGCCGCCTAGCGGGAGGTGGCAATGAGCAGTTCTTC
CDR3 protein: CASSRLAGGGNEQFF

clone size: NA
V gene: TRBV6-5
J gene: TRBJ2-7
D gene: NA
CDR3 DNA: TGTGCCAGCAGTTCAGGGTTGAGGAACGAGCAGTACTTC
CDR3 protein: CASSSGLRNEQYF

clone size: NA
V gene: TRBV6-6
J gene: TRBJ2-7
D gene: TRBD2
CDR3 DNA: TGTGCCAGCAGCCGAGGACTAGCGGCTTTCGAGCAGTACTTC
CDR3 protein: CASSRGLAAFEQYF

clone size: once
V gene: TRBV9
J gene: TRBJ2-7
D gene: TRBD2
CDR3 DNA: TGTGCCAGCAGCGTAGCGGCTAGCGGAGACTACGAGCAGTACTTC
CDR3 protein: CASSVAASGDYEQYF

clone size: NA
V gene: TRBV6-6
J gene: TRBJ2-7
D gene: NA
CDR3 DNA: TGTGCCAGCAGTACTACAGGGAATGGAAACTCCTACGAGCAGTACTTC
CDR3 protein: CASSTTGNGNSYEQYF

clone size: NA
V gene: TRBV6-5
J gene: TRBJ2-7
D gene: TRBD1
CDR3 DNA: TGTGCCAGCAGTTACTCGGGACAGGGCTTCAACGAGCAGTACTTC
CDR3 protein: CASSYSGQGFNEQYF

clone size: NA
V gene: TRBV27
J gene: TRBJ2-5
D gene: TRBD2
CDR3 DNA: TGTGCCAGCAGTCCAGATAGCGGGAGCGGAGAGACCCAGTACTTC
CDR3 protein: CASSPDSGSGETQYF

clone size: NA
V gene: TRBV7-8
J gene: TRBJ2-1
D gene: TRBD2
CDR3 DNA: TGTGCCAGCAGCTTATTTTGGTATAGCGGGAGCAACAATGAGCAGTTCTTC
CDR3 protein: CASSLFWYSGSNNEQFF

clone size: NA
V gene: TRBV4-1
J gene: TRBJ2-1
D gene: NA
CDR3 DNA: TGCGCCAGCAGCGACAGCGGGCTATCCTACAATGAGCAGTTCTTC
CDR3 protein: CASSDSGLSYNEQFF